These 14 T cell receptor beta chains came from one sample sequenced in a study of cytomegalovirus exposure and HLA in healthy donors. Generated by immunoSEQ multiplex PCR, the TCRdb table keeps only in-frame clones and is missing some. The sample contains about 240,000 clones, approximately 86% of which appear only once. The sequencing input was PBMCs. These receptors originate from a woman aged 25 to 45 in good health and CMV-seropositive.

CDR3 DNA sequence: TGTGCCAGCAGCCAAGAGTGGGTCAGGGTCAATCAGCCCCAGCATTTT. Translation gives CASSQEWVRVNQPQHF. This chain links TRBV4-2 with TRBJ1-5, with D maybe TRBD1 (5 bases). V dropped 0 bases and J dropped 3 bases, with 12 bases sitting between them. There are 16 residues in the CDR3. The V gene's germline CDR1 is LGHNA and CDR2 YNFKEQ.

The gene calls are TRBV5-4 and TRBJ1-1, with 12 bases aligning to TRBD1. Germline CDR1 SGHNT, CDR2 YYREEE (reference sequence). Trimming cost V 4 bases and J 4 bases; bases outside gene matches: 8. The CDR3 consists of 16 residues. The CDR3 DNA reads TGTGCCAGCAGCCCAGGGACAGGGGGCCATATCACTGAAGCTTTCTTT. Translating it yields CASSPGTGGHITEAFF. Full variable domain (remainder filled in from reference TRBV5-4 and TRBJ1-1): ETGVTQSPTHLIKTRGQQVTLRCSSQSGHNTVSWYQQALGQGPQFIFQYYREEENGRGNFPPRFSGLQFPNYSSELNVNALELDDSALYLCASSPGTGGHITEAFFGQGTRLTVV.

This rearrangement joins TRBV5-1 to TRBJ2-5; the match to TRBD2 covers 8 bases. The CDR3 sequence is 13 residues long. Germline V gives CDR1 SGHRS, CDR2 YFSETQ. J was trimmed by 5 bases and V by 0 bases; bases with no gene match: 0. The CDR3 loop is CASSLASGETQYF. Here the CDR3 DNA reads TGCGCCAGCAGCTTGGCTAGCGGGGAGACCCAGTACTTC.

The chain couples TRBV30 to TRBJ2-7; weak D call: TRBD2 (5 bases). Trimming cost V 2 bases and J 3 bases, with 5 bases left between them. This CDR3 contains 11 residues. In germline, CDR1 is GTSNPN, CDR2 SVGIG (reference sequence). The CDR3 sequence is CAWSSGYEQYF. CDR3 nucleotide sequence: TGTGCCTGGAGTAGCGGCTACGAGCAGTACTTC.

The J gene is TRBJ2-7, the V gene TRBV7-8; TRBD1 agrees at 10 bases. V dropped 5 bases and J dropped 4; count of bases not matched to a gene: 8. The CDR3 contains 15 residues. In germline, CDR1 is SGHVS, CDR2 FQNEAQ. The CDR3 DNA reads TGTGCCAGCAGCAAGACAGGGGGCTATAGTTACGAGCAGTACTTC. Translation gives CASSKTGGYSYEQYF.

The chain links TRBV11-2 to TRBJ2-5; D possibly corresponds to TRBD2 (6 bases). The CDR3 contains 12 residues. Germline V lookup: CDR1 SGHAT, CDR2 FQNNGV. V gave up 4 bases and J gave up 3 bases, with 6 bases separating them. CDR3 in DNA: TGTGCCAGCAGCTGGGGGGAAGAGACCCAGTACTTC. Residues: CASSWGEETQYF.

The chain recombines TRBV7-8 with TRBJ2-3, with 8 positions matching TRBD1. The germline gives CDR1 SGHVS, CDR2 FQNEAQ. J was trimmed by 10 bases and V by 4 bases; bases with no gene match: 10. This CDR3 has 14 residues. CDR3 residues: CASSSTGARSPQYF. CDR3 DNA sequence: TGTGCCAGCAGCTCGACAGGGGCCAGGTCTCCGCAGTATTTT.

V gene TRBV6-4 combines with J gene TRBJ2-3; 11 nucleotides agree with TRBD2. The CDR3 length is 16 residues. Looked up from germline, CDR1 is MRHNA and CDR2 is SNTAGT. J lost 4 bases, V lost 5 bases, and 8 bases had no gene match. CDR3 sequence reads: CASSSLAGGQSDTQYF. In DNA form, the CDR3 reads TGTGCCAGCAGTTCGTTAGCGGGAGGGCAATCAGATACGCAGTATTTT.

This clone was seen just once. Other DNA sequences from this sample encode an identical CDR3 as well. Here the CDR3 reads CASRSSGSSYNEQFF. As DNA, the CDR3 is TGTGCCAGCAGGTCTAGCGGGAGCTCCTACAATGAGCAGTTCTTC. The genes are TRBV5-4 and TRBJ2-1; 10 positions agree with TRBD2. With 5 bases clipped from V and 0 bases from J, the junction kept 2 bases outside the gene matches. CDR1 is SGHNT, CDR2 YYREEE, per germline (reference sequence). The CDR3 loop spans 15 amino acids.

The CDR3 region is CASSSISGRTYNEQFF. CDR3 sequence (DNA): TGTGCCAGCAGTTCTATTAGCGGGAGGACATACAATGAGCAGTTCTTC. The chain employs TRBV11-3 and TRBJ2-1; 10 bases line up with TRBD2. The germline CDR1 and CDR2 sequences are SGHNT and YENEEA. J was trimmed by 4 bases and V by 6 bases; bases with no gene match: 9. The CDR3 is 16 residues long.

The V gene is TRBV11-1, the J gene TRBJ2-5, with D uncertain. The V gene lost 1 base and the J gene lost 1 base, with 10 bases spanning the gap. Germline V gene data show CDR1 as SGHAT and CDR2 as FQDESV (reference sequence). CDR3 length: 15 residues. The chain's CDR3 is CASSLGGNPQETQYF. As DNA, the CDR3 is TGTGCCAGCAGCTTAGGAGGAAACCCCCAAGAGACCCAGTACTTC.

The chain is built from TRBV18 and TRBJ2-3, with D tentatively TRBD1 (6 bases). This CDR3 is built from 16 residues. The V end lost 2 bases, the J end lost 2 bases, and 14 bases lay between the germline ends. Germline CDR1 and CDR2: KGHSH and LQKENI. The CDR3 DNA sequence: TGTGCCAGCTCACCAAGGGAGACAGGATCCACAGATACGCAGTATTTT. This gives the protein CASSPRETGSTDTQYF.

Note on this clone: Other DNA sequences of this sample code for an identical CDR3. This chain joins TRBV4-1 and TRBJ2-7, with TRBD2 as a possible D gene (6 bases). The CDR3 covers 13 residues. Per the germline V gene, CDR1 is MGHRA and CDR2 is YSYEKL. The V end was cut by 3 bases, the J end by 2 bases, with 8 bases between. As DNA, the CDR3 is TGCGCCAGCAGCCAGGGGGGAACCTACGAGCAGTACTTC. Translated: CASSQGGTYEQYF.

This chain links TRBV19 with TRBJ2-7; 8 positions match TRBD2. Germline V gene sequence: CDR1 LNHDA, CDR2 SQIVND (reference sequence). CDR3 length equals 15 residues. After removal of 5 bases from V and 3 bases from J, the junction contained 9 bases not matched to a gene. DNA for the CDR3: TGTGCCAGTAGTGAATCGGGGCTAGCGGGCTACGAGCAGTACTTC. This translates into CASSESGLAGYEQYF.